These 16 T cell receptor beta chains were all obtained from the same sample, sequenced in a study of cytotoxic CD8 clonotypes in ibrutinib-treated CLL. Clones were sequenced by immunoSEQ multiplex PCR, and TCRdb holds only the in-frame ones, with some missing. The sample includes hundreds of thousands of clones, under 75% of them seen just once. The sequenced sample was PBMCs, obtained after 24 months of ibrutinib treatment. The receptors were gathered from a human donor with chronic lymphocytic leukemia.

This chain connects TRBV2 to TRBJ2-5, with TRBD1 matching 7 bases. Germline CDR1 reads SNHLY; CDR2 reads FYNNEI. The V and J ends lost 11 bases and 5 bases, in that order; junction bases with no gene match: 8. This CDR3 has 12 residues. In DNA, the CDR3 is TGTGCCCTAGACAGGGTTGAGGAGACCCAGTACTTC. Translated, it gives CALDRVEETQYF.

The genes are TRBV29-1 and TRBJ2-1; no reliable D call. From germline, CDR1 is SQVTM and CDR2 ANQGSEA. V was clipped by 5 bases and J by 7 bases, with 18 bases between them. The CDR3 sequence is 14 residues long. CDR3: CSVYRWGIKNEQFF. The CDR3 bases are TGCAGCGTTTATCGATGGGGTATCAAGAATGAGCAGTTCTTC.

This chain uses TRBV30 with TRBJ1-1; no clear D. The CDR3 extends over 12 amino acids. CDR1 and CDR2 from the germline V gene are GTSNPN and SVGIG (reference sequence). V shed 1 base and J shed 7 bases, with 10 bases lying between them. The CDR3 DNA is TGTGCCTGGAGTGGCAATAATGGTGAAGCTTTCTTT. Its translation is CAWSGNNGEAFF.

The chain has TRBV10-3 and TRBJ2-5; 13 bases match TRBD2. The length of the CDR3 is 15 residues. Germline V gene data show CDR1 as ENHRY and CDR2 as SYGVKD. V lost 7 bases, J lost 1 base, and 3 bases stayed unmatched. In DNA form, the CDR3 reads TGTGCCATCAAGGGGACTAGCGGGATCCAAGAGACCCAGTACTTC. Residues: CAIKGTSGIQETQYF.

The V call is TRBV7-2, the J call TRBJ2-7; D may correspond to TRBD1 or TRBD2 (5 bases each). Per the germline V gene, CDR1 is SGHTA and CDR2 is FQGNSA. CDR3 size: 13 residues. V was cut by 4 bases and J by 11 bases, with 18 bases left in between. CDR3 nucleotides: TGTGCCAGCAGCTCGGGACCGATAGGAGAGGAGTACTTC. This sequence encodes CASSSGPIGEEYF.

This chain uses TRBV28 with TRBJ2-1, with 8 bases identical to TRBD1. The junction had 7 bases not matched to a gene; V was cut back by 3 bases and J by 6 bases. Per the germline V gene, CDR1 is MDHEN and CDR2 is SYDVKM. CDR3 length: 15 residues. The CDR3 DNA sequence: TGTGCCAGCAGTTTCGTCAGGGGGCCATCCAATGAGCAGTTCTTC. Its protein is CASSFVRGPSNEQFF. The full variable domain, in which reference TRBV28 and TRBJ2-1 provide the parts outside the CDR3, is DVKVTQSSRYLVKRTGEKVFLECVQDMDHENMFWYRQDPGLGLRLIYFSYDVKMKEKGDIPEGYSVSREKKERFSLILESASTNQTSMYLCASSFVRGPSNEQFFGPGTRLTVL.

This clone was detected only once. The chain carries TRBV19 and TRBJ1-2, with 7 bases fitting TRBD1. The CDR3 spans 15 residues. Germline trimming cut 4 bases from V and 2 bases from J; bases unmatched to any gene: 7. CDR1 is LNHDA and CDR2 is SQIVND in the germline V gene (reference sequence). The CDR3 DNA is TGTGCCAGTAGTACACACAGGGGAATAAACTATGGCTACACCTTC. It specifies CASSTHRGINYGYTF.

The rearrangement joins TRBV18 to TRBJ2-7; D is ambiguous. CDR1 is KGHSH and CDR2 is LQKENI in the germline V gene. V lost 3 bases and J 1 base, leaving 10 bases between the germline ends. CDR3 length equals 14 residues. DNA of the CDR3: TGTGCCAGCTCACCGAGTCCAGTATCCTACGAGCAGTACTTC. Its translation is CASSPSPVSYEQYF.

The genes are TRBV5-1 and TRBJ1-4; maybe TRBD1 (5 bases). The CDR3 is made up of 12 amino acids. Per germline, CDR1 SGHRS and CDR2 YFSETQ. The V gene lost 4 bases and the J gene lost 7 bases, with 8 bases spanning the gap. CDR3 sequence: CASSAGTEKLFF. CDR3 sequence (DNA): TGCGCCAGCAGCGCGGGGACTGAAAAACTGTTTTTT.

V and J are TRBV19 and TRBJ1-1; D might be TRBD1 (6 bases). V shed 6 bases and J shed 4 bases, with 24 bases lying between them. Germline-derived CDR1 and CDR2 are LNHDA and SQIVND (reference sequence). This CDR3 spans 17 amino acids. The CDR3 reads CASSTSTWGGQGTEAFF. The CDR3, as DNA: TGTGCCAGTAGCACCTCGACGTGGGGGGGCCAGGGCACTGAAGCTTTCTTT.

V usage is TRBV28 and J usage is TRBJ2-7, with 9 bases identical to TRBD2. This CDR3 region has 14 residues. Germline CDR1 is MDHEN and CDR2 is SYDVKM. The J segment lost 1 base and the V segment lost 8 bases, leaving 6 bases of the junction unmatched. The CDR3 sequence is CASGASGISYEQYF. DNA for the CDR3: TGTGCCAGCGGGGCTAGCGGGATTTCCTACGAGCAGTACTTC.

CDR3 nucleotides: TGTGCCAGCAGCCGCAAAGCGGGAGATATCGATGAGCAGTTCTTC. This encodes CASSRKAGDIDEQFF. The rearrangement uses TRBV7-3 and TRBJ2-1, with 8 bases aligning to TRBD2. V lost 5 bases to trimming and J lost 8 bases; unmatched junction nucleotides: 11. Germline CDR1 SGHTA, CDR2 FQGTGA. The CDR3 loop spans 15 amino acids.

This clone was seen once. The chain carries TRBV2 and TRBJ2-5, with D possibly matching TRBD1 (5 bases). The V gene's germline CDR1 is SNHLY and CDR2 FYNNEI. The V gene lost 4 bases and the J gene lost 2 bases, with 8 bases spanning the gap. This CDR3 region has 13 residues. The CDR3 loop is CASSAGLQETQYF. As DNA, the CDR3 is TGTGCCAGCAGTGCAGGGTTGCAAGAGACCCAGTACTTC.

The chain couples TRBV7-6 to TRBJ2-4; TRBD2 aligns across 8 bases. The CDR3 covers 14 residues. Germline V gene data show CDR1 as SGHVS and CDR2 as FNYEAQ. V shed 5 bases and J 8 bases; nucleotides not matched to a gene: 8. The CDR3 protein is CASSDPGTSDIQYF. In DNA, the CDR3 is TGTGCCAGCAGCGACCCCGGGACTAGTGACATTCAGTACTTC.

The CDR3 nucleotides are TGTGCCAGCAGCGAACTAGCGGGAGTGAGAAATGAGCAGTTCTTC. Protein sequence: CASSELAGVRNEQFF. The chain combines TRBV7-9 with TRBJ2-1; 11 positions agree with TRBD2. CDR1 and CDR2 from the germline V gene are SEHNR and FQNEAQ (reference sequence). The CDR3 runs 15 residues. The trim removed 5 bases at V and 7 bases at J, leaving 7 bases unmatched. The full variable domain, with the rest looked up from reference TRBV7-9 and TRBJ2-1, is DTGVSQNPRHKITKRGQNVTFRCDPISEHNRLYWYRQTLGQGPEFLTYFQNEAQLEKSRLLSDRFSAERPKGSFSTLEIQRTEQGDSAMYLCASSELAGVRNEQFFGPGTRLTVL.

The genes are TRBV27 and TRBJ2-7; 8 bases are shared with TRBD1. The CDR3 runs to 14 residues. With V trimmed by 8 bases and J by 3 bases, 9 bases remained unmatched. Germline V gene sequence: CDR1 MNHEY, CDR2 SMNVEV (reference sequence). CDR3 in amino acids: CASLSLGQGYEQYF. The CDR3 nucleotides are TGTGCCAGCCTATCGTTAGGACAGGGCTACGAGCAGTACTTC.